These T cell receptor beta chains were read from a single sample in a study of post-analysis software for immune sequencing data. TCRdb reprocessed the PCR reads with MiXCR, giving one entry per CDR3 protein. The repertoire holds roughly 410,000 distinct CDR3 sequences, approximately 38% seen once, with around an eighth in the top ten. Sequencing input: blood. These receptors came from a girl aged 5 to 17 with multiple sclerosis. CDR3s include the opening cysteine and the closing phenylalanine or tryptophan. A D gene is named only where the DNA matches it firmly. Not every row has a clone size; where given, it reads once, few, many or a size class.

TRBJ2-4,TRBD2,-,TRBV24-1,TGTGCCACCAGTCCCGTTCTAACTAGCGACCCAAGTGGAACCAAAAACATTCAGTACTTC,CATSPVLTSDPSGTKNIQYF
TRBJ2-7,TRBD2,few,TRBV3-1,TGTGCCAGCGCTTTGCGGGGGGGCCCGACCTACGAGCAGTACTTC,CASALRGGPTYEQYF
TRBJ1-2,-,few,TRBV6-2/TRBV6-3,TGTGCCAGCAGTTACTCCGGACTCCCCGAGGGCTACACCTTC,CASSYSGLPEGYTF
TRBJ1-3,-,-,TRBV12-3/TRBV12-4,TGTGCCAGCAGAGGAACTCAGGGCTTATTTTCCGGAAACACCATATATTTT,CASRGTQGLFSGNTIYF
TRBJ2-1,TRBD2,many,TRBV6-5,TGTGCCAGCAGGGGACTAGCGGGGGCCAATGAGCAGTTCTTC,CASRGLAGANEQFF
TRBJ2-4,TRBD1,-,TRBV9,TGTGCCAGCAGTCACGACCAGGGGGACATTCAGTACTTC,CASSHDQGDIQYF
TRBJ1-2,-,-,TRBV4-1,TGCGCCAGCAGCCAATATCACTGGCCGGGACAAAACTATGGCTACACCTTC,CASSQYHWPGQNYGYTF
TRBJ2-5,TRBD2,-,TRBV5-1,TGCGCCAGCAGCGCGCTAACGGGACTAGCCGGGGAGACCCAGTACTTC,CASSALTGLAGETQYF
TRBJ2-1,TRBD2,-,TRBV12-3/TRBV12-4,TGTGCCAGCAGTTCCTCCCCGGCGGGGGGAGCTTACAATGAGCAGTTCTTC,CASSSSPAGGAYNEQFF
TRBJ2-3,TRBD2,-,TRBV7-8,TGTGCCAGCAGCTCTCTGCTAGCGGGGGGGCAGGATACGCAGTATTTT,CASSSLLAGGQDTQYF
TRBJ2-3,-,-,TRBV12-3/TRBV12-4,TGTGCCAGCAGTTGGGATGAGGGGGGGGGCACAGATACGCAGTATTTT,CASSWDEGGGTDTQYF
TRBJ1-5,-,once,TRBV20-1,TGCAGTGCTAGAGATAGAAGCGCCTTCCGAGGCAATCAGCCCCAGCATTTT,CSARDRSAFRGNQPQHF
TRBJ2-5,-,few,TRBV6-1,TGTGCCAGCATCGGACCTGGGGAGACCCAGTACTTC,CASIGPGETQYF
TRBJ2-7,TRBD2,-,TRBV2,TGTGCCAGCAGGCCGGGACTAGCGGGTTACGAGCAGTACTTC,CASRPGLAGYEQYF
TRBJ1-3,-,-,TRBV7-2,TGTGCCAGCAGCTTAAGGGGTGGTGATGGAAACACCATATATTTT,CASSLRGGDGNTIYF
TRBJ2-4,TRBD2,few,TRBV6-6,TGTGCCAGCAGTTACTCTCCGACTAGCTGGGACGAAAACATTCAGTACTTC,CASSYSPTSWDENIQYF
TRBJ2-7,-,few,TRBV4-1,TGCGCCAGCAGCCGCCAGAGTGGTGAGGGGTACGAGCAGTACTTC,CASSRQSGEGYEQYF
TRBJ2-5,TRBD2,-,TRBV4-1,TGCGCCAGCAGCCGCCCGCTAGCGGGGTCCCAAGAGACCCAGTACTTC,CASSRPLAGSQETQYF
TRBJ1-1,TRBD1,many,TRBV20-1,TGCAGTGCTATTCCAGGGGGCTATACTGAAGCTTTCTTT,CSAIPGGYTEAFF
TRBJ1-2,-,few,TRBV3-1,TGTGCCAGCAGCCAACATCACAGGGAATGGGCTCACTATGGCTACACCTTC,CASSQHHREWAHYGYTF
TRBJ2-5,-,few,TRBV6-5,TGTGCCAGCAGCTACAATGTCATGTCAGAGACCCAGTACTTC,CASSYNVMSETQYF
TRBJ2-1,-,-,TRBV20-1,TGCAGTGCTAGAGATCTTGACGGGACGGTCCGGTACAATGAGCAGTTCTTC,CSARDLDGTVRYNEQFF
TRBJ1-1,-,few,TRBV6-2/TRBV6-3,TGTGCCAGCAGTACAGAGGCGGACACTGAAGCTTTCTTT,CASSTEADTEAFF
TRBJ2-3,-,medium-sized,TRBV10-3,TGTGCCATCAGTGAGTCCGGAGATACGCAGTATTTT,CAISESGDTQYF
TRBJ1-2,-,few,TRBV20-1,TGCAGTGCGGGCATAAGGGGAGCTAACTATGGCTACACCTTC,CSAGIRGANYGYTF
TRBJ2-3,-,-,TRBV27,TGTGCCAGCAGTTTTGGGGCTTCTAGCACAGATACGCAGTATTTT,CASSFGASSTDTQYF
TRBJ2-1,-,-,TRBV5-7,TGTGCCAGCAGCCCTATTAGACCTGAGCGGCAGTTCTTC,CASSPIRPERQFF
TRBJ2-1,-,-,TRBV13,TGTGCCAGCAGCCCCTTTGGGGGGCGGAATGAGCAGTTCTTC,CASSPFGGRNEQFF
TRBJ2-7,-,few,TRBV27,TGTGCCAGCAGTTTAATGAGTCAGGGCACCTACGAGCAGTACTTC,CASSLMSQGTYEQYF
TRBJ2-3,-,-,TRBV18,TGTGCCAGCTCACCGAACCGTCAGCCAGATACGCAGTATTTT,CASSPNRQPDTQYF
TRBJ1-1,TRBD1,-,TRBV7-9,TGTGCCAACCAGGGGACAGGGGAAAACACTGAAGCTTTCTTT,CANQGTGENTEAFF
TRBJ1-2,-,few,TRBV14,TGTGCCAGCAGCCAAAGACCGTCCAGACAGGCTTATGGCTACACCTTC,CASSQRPSRQAYGYTF
TRBJ1-4,-,-,TRBV6-2/TRBV6-3,TGTGCCAGCAGTTTACAGGCAACTAATGAAAAACTGTTTTTT,CASSLQATNEKLFF
TRBJ1-5,-,-,TRBV19,TGTGCCAGTAGTATAGATGTAGCCAATCAGCCCCAGCATTTT,CASSIDVANQPQHF
TRBJ1-2,TRBD1,-,TRBV5-1,TGCGCCAGCAGCCCTCCGGGGGACAGGGAGTTACGTGATGGCTACACCTTC,CASSPPGDRELRDGYTF
TRBJ2-1,-,-,TRBV3-1,TGTGCCAGCAGCCCCGTTAGGCTAGCTTTTGATGAGCAGTTCTTC,CASSPVRLAFDEQFF
TRBJ1-2,-,-,TRBV3-1,TGTGCCAGCAGCCAGGGCACCTCGGGCTATGGCTACACCTTC,CASSQGTSGYGYTF
TRBJ2-1,TRBD1,many,TRBV5-1,TGCGCCAGCAGCCTCTCCGGGACAGGGGTGAATGAGCAGTTCTTC,CASSLSGTGVNEQFF
TRBJ2-3,-,many,TRBV18,TGTGCCAGCTCCCGACAGCGCAGGGATACGCAGTATTTT,CASSRQRRDTQYF
TRBJ2-5,-,few,TRBV24-1,TGTGCCACCAGTGACCCTAGGCCCAGGGAAGAGACCCAGTACTTC,CATSDPRPREETQYF
TRBJ2-1,-,few,TRBV5-1,TGCGCCAGCGATCCCGGGACAAATTACAATGAGCAGTTCTTC,CASDPGTNYNEQFF
TRBJ2-3,TRBD1,few,TRBV10-3,TGTGCCATCAGAAAGGGGACAGGGGAATTTGGGAATACGCAGTATTTT,CAIRKGTGEFGNTQYF
TRBJ2-1,-,-,TRBV7-9,TGTGCCACCTCGAAGGCGGCCCATGAGCAGTTCTTC,CATSKAAHEQFF
TRBJ2-7,-,-,TRBV6-2/TRBV6-3,TGTGCCAGCAGTTTGGCAGACAATAGAGTGTACGAGCAGTACTTC,CASSLADNRVYEQYF
TRBJ2-5,TRBD2,-,TRBV18,TGTGCCAGCTCACCTCCCCTGGGAGGGGAAGAGACCCAGTACTTC,CASSPPLGGEETQYF
TRBJ1-1,TRBD1,-,TRBV7-3,TGTGCCAGCAGCTTAGGACAGGGAATTGCTCACACTGAAGCTTTCTTT,CASSLGQGIAHTEAFF
TRBJ2-7,-,-,TRBV7-9,TGTGCCAGCAGCTTCCGATCTCGCGAGCAGTACTTC,CASSFRSREQYF
TRBJ2-5,-,-,TRBV7-9,TGTGTCAGCAGCCCGGCGGGGGCCCCGAAGACCCAGTACTTC,CVSSPAGAPKTQYF
TRBJ2-1,-,many,TRBV4-1,TGCGCCAGCAGCCATTCTTTGGACTATAATGAGCAGTTCTTC,CASSHSLDYNEQFF
TRBJ2-7,-,-,TRBV29-1,TGCAGCGTGGCTCTGGGGGCCCCTACCTACGAGCAGTACTTC,CSVALGAPTYEQYF
TRBJ1-2,-,-,TRBV20-1,TGCAGTGCTAGAGATAATGAACGCCGCTACACCTTC,CSARDNERRYTF
TRBJ2-5,-,-,TRBV7-9,TGTGCCAGCAGCTTCATGAGGGAGAGGGAGACCCAGTACTTC,CASSFMRERETQYF
TRBJ1-1,-,-,TRBV2,TGTGCCAGCAGACGCCTTGACGCTGAAGCTTTCTTT,CASRRLDAEAFF
TRBJ2-5,-,few,TRBV18,TGTGCCAGCTCACTCGGACACGTTGGCCAAGAGACCCAGTACTTC,CASSLGHVGQETQYF
TRBJ2-2,-,-,TRBV3-1,TGTGCCAGCAGCCAACCGGGGGCGGGGACCGGGGAGCTGTTTTTT,CASSQPGAGTGELFF
TRBJ2-7,TRBD2,-,TRBV20-1,TGCAGTGCTAGAGATTCCCAGCGGGGGTCCTACGAGCAGTACTTC,CSARDSQRGSYEQYF
TRBJ2-1,TRBD2,-,TRBV4-1,TGCGCCAGCAGCCAATCAGGACTAGCGGGCAATGAGCAGTTCTTC,CASSQSGLAGNEQFF
TRBJ1-2,-,few,TRBV6-2/TRBV6-3,TGTGCCAGCACCGTAGGACCCAACTATGGCTACACCTTC,CASTVGPNYGYTF
TRBJ2-7,-,-,TRBV6-5,TGTGCCAGCAGTTACTCCGCCTGGGGGACCTACGAGCAGTACTTC,CASSYSAWGTYEQYF
TRBJ2-5,TRBD2,-,TRBV6-5,TGTGCCAGCAGTTACTCTTCTAGCGGGGGGGCCGGGGAGACCCAGTACTTC,CASSYSSSGGAGETQYF